These 32 T cell receptor beta chains originate from one sample sequenced in a study of CD8+ T cells in alopecia areata. RNA was extracted and reverse transcribed into cDNA as the sequencing template. Assay used: immunoSEQ multiplex PCR; TCRdb lists only in-frame clones, some missing. Of under 150,000 clones listed, 47% are singletons. Sequencing input: NKG2D-low CD8+ T cells sorted from blood. Every receptor here comes from a human donor with alopecia areata.

This clone was picked up a small number of times. The J gene is TRBJ2-7, the V gene TRBV23-1; 7 nucleotides align to TRBD1. TRBV23-1 is annotated as an ORF whose role is uncertain. This CDR3 is built from 12 residues. The J segment lost 5 bases and the V segment lost 8 bases, leaving 6 bases of the junction unmatched. CDR3 DNA sequence: TGCGCCAGCCTGACAGGGATCGACGAGCAGTACTTC. Its protein is CASLTGIDEQYF.

The chain recombines TRBV15 with TRBJ2-3; 8 nucleotides align to TRBD1. Germline V gene sequence: CDR1 LNHNV, CDR2 YYDKDF (reference sequence). CDR3 length equals 16 residues. The V segment lost 2 bases and the J segment 6 bases; nucleotides outside the gene matches: 10. This CDR3 is CATSRHPGQGHDTQYF. The CDR3, as DNA: TGTGCCACCAGCAGACACCCCGGACAGGGACACGATACGCAGTATTTT.

As regards this clone: This CDR3 is also generated by other DNA sequences in the sample. The chain links TRBV27 to TRBJ2-6; no clear D gene. V lost 3 bases and J 0 bases, leaving 3 bases between the germline ends. Per the germline V gene, CDR1 is MNHEY and CDR2 is SMNVEV (reference sequence). There are 14 residues in the CDR3. The CDR3 loop is CASSFSSGANVLTF. The CDR3 DNA follows: TGTGCCAGCAGTTTCTCCTCTGGGGCCAACGTCCTGACTTTC.

On this clone: One junction end does not reproduce the germline sequence, and a read error may be involved. The chain is built from TRBV20-1 and TRBJ2-2, with D possibly being TRBD2 (5 bases). Germline CDR1 is DFQATT and CDR2 is SNEGSKA (reference sequence). The CDR3 runs to 11 residues. CDR3 DNA: TGCGGTGCCTGGGGAGCCGGGGAGCTGTTTTTT. Amino acid sequence: CGAWGAGELFF.

This sequence joins TRBV5-6 and TRBJ2-7, with D hard to call. There are 12 residues in the CDR3. Trimming took off 3 bases at V and 10 bases at J, with 14 bases between the two ends. In germline, CDR1 is SGHDT, CDR2 YYEEEE. CDR3 sequence reads: CASSSTLREQYF. In nucleotides, the CDR3 is TGTGCCAGCAGCTCCACACTGAGAGAACAGTACTTC. Full variable domain (missing parts from reference TRBV5-6 and TRBJ2-7): DAGVTQSPTHLIKTRGQQVTLRCSPKSGHDTVSWYQQALGQGPQFIFQYYEEEERQRGNFPDRFSGHQFPNYSSELNVNALLLGDSALYLCASSSTLREQYFGPGTRLTVT.

This chain uses TRBV5-1 with TRBJ2-5; no clear D gene. There are 18 residues in the CDR3. From germline, CDR1 is SGHRS and CDR2 YFSETQ. V lost 0 bases to trimming and J lost 4 bases, with 22 bases between them. In DNA, the CDR3 is TGCGCCAGCAGCTTGGTTGGCCGTCAAAGACGAGGAATAGAGACCCAGTACTTC. This translates into CASSLVGRQRRGIETQYF.

The chain uses TRBV7-9 and TRBJ2-5, with D possibly TRBD2 on 5 matching bases. This CDR3 is 13 amino acids long. V was pared by 5 bases and J by 4 bases, with 11 bases between. The germline V gene encodes CDR1 SEHNR and CDR2 FQNEAQ (reference sequence). As DNA, the CDR3 is TGTGCCAGCAGCAGCGGCGGCACAGAGACCCAGTACTTC. Translated: CASSSGGTETQYF.

This clone was seen a few times. This CDR3 is CSVTGQTSGANVLTF. The CDR3 bases are TGCAGCGTGACGGGACAGACGTCTGGGGCCAACGTCCTGACTTTC. The genes are TRBV29-1 and TRBJ2-6; 7 bases fit TRBD1. The CDR3 sequence is 15 residues long. V trimming: 6 bases; J trimming: 1 base; junction bases outside the gene matches: 6. Germline V gene lookup returns CDR1 SQVTM and CDR2 ANQGSEA. The complete variable domain, with remaining parts taken from reference TRBV29-1 and TRBJ2-6, reads SAVISQKPSRDICQRGTSLTIQCQVDSQVTMMFWYRQQPGQSLTLIATANQGSEATYESGFVIDKFPISRPNLTFSTLTVSNMSPEDSSIYLCSVTGQTSGANVLTFGAGSRLTVL.

The V gene is TRBV5-1, the J gene TRBJ1-1; D not resolved. This CDR3 region has 15 residues. Germline loops: CDR1 SGHRS, CDR2 YFSETQ. The V end was cut by 4 bases, the J end by 3 bases, with 16 bases between. CDR3 protein: CASSPIAQSDTEAFF. The CDR3 nucleotides are TGCGCCAGCAGCCCCATTGCACAATCGGACACTGAAGCTTTCTTT.

This clone was detected a few times. Here the CDR3 DNA reads TGTGCCAGCAGTCCTAGCGGGAGTCACGAGCAGTACTTC. As protein: CASSPSGSHEQYF. V and J are TRBV28 and TRBJ2-7; 10 bases are shared with TRBD2. The CDR3 covers 13 residues. V lost 5 bases, J lost 5 bases, and 3 bases stayed unmatched. CDR1 and CDR2 from the germline V gene are MDHEN and SYDVKM.

V usage is TRBV5-1 and J usage is TRBJ2-7; D may be TRBD2 (5 bases). The CDR3 covers 13 residues. CDR1 and CDR2 (germline): SGHRS, YFSETQ. V dropped 2 bases and J dropped 3 bases, with 9 bases sitting between them. CDR3 nucleotide sequence: TGCGCCAGCAGCTTAAGCGGAGACTACGAGCAGTACTTC. This codes for CASSLSGDYEQYF.

This clone has only one observation. Written as DNA, the CDR3 is TGCGCCAGCAGCCAAGTCCCGGGCGTCGAGCAGTACTTC. Translation: CASSQVPGVEQYF. V usage is TRBV4-3 and J usage is TRBJ2-7; D unresolved. V lost 1 base, J lost 6 bases, and 10 bases lay in between. The CDR3 extends over 13 amino acids. CDR1 and CDR2 from the germline V gene are LGHNA and YSLEER.

In this sample, this clone turned up a few times. The V and J genes are TRBV27 and TRBJ2-5; D could derive from TRBD1 or TRBD2 (5 bases each). Germline-derived CDR1 and CDR2 are MNHEY and SMNVEV (reference sequence). The CDR3 is made up of 13 amino acids. V was clipped by 3 bases and J by 2 bases, with 7 bases between them. The CDR3 sequence is CASSLGPQETQYF. The CDR3 region has the DNA TGTGCCAGCAGTTTGGGACCTCAAGAGACCCAGTACTTC.

This chain links TRBV7-9 with TRBJ2-5; 10 nucleotides align to TRBD1. Germline CDR1 reads SEHNR; CDR2 reads FQNEAQ (reference sequence). Unmatched junction bases numbered 8, after V lost 5 bases and J lost 5 bases. This CDR3 has 15 amino acids. The CDR3 sequence is CASSAWDRGGETQYF. The CDR3 DNA reads TGTGCCAGCAGCGCCTGGGACAGGGGAGGGGAGACCCAGTACTTC.

This rearrangement joins TRBV13 to TRBJ2-1; D is ambiguous. The CDR3 contains 16 residues. V was cut by 0 bases and J by 8 bases, with 17 bases left in between. Germline values: CDR1 PRHDT, CDR2 FYEKMQ (reference sequence). The CDR3 spells CASSLGADLGTHEQFF. CDR3 sequence (DNA): TGTGCCAGCAGCTTAGGAGCCGATCTTGGAACCCATGAGCAGTTCTTC.

This clone was seen a handful of times. The chain has TRBV29-1 and TRBJ1-2, with a tentative D call TRBD1 (5 bases). The V gene lost 6 bases and the J gene lost 3 bases, with 17 bases spanning the gap. This CDR3 spans 14 amino acids. The germline gives CDR1 SQVTM, CDR2 ANQGSEA. CDR3 region: CSVKGDSKDYGYTF. The CDR3 DNA follows: TGCAGCGTCAAGGGCGACAGCAAGGACTATGGCTACACCTTC.

This clone was observed a few times. The V call is TRBV27, the J call TRBJ2-3; weak D call: TRBD2 (6 bases). The CDR3 extends over 12 amino acids. V gave up 5 bases and J gave up 4 bases, with 7 bases separating them. Germline values: CDR1 MNHEY, CDR2 SMNVEV (reference sequence). The CDR3 loop reads CASSRRADTQYF. The CDR3 DNA reads as TGTGCCAGCAGTCGGAGGGCAGATACGCAGTATTTT.

The chain employs TRBV6-5 and TRBJ2-7; the D call may be TRBD1 or TRBD2 (5 bases each). The CDR3 has 12 amino acids. Germline V gene sequence: CDR1 MNHEY, CDR2 SVGAGI. V was shortened by 9 bases and J by 7 bases, with 16 bases between the two germline ends. CDR3 in amino acids: CARLLSGREQYF. In nucleotides, the CDR3 is TGTGCCAGGCTACTCTCGGGGCGTGAGCAGTACTTC.

CDR3 residues: CASSPYSESYEQYF. DNA of the CDR3: TGTGCCAGCAGCCCCTACAGCGAGTCCTACGAGCAGTACTTC. The chain carries TRBV27 and TRBJ2-7; no firm D call. Trimming removed 6 bases at V and 1 base at J, with 13 bases between. CDR1 is MNHEY, CDR2 SMNVEV, per germline (reference sequence). CDR3 size: 14 residues.

The gene calls are TRBV5-1 and TRBJ2-3; no clear D gene. Germline V gives CDR1 SGHRS, CDR2 YFSETQ. The CDR3 contains 15 residues. Between the trimmed V and J ends, which lost 2 bases and 0 bases, there was a span of 10 bases. The CDR3 protein is CASSFDLDSTDTQYF. The CDR3 DNA sequence: TGCGCCAGCAGCTTTGATCTCGACAGCACAGATACGCAGTATTTT.

The chain has TRBV4-1 and TRBJ2-7; no definite D call. The CDR3 consists of 12 residues. The germline V gene encodes CDR1 MGHRA and CDR2 YSYEKL. V lost 2 bases and J lost 7, with 9 bases in between. The CDR3 loop is CASSQTLGEQYF. The CDR3 region has the DNA TGCGCCAGCAGCCAAACCTTGGGGGAGCAGTACTTC.

This clone was found a few times. The chain recombines TRBV28 with TRBJ2-1; maybe TRBD1 (6 bases). Germline V gene data show CDR1 as MDHEN and CDR2 as SYDVKM. The CDR3 is 14 residues long. Trimming removed 5 bases at V and 6 bases at J, with 14 bases between. The CDR3 is CASSPGTHINEQFF. CDR3 DNA sequence: TGTGCCAGCAGTCCCGGGACACACATCAATGAGCAGTTCTTC.

The chain employs TRBV5-1 and TRBJ2-5, with a weak D call TRBD2 (6 bases). The V and J ends lost 0 bases and 1 base respectively, with 16 bases between them. Per germline, CDR1 SGHRS and CDR2 YFSETQ. This CDR3 has 17 amino acids. DNA of the CDR3: TGCGCCAGCAGCTTGGCTGAGATAGCGGAGCCCCAAGAGACCCAGTACTTC. Protein: CASSLAEIAEPQETQYF.

This clone has more than one count but fewer than ten. The rearrangement links TRBV30 to TRBJ2-1; 7 bases are a match to TRBD1. CDR1 GTSNPN and CDR2 SVGIG come from the germline V gene (reference sequence). V lost 2 bases and J lost 8; bases outside the gene matches: 9. The CDR3 totals 14 residues. CDR3 amino acids: CAWSPGTDIDEQFF. CDR3 DNA sequence: TGTGCCTGGAGTCCCGGGACAGACATCGATGAGCAGTTCTTC.

The rearrangement uses TRBV29-1 and TRBJ1-1, with D unresolved. Looked up from germline, CDR1 is SQVTM and CDR2 is ANQGSEA. V was shortened by 0 bases and J by 7 bases, with 9 bases between the two germline ends. This CDR3 is built from 12 residues. CDR3 DNA: TGCAGCGTTGAAGATTCGGGGAATGAAGCTTTCTTT. This sequence encodes CSVEDSGNEAFF.

In its sample, this clone was seen a few times. V usage is TRBV29-1 and J usage is TRBJ2-3; TRBD1 is a possible D gene (5 bases). Germline V lookup: CDR1 SQVTM, CDR2 ANQGSEA. This CDR3 contains 15 residues. V gave up 1 base and J gave up 2 bases, with 13 bases separating them. The CDR3 loop reads CSVEGGSGITDTQYF. The CDR3 DNA follows: TGCAGCGTTGAAGGGGGATCAGGGATCACAGATACGCAGTATTTT.

J is TRBJ2-7 and V is TRBV27, with D unclear. CDR1 MNHEY and CDR2 SMNVEV come from the germline V gene (reference sequence). CDR3 length: 14 residues. Trimming removed 2 bases from V and 4 bases from J, with 12 bases in between. CDR3 loop: CASSLRAVGYEQYF. Here the CDR3 DNA reads TGTGCCAGCAGTTTAAGGGCAGTTGGGTACGAGCAGTACTTC.

This clone was recorded a few times. The gene calls are TRBV29-1 and TRBJ2-1; possibly TRBD1 for D (6 bases). Germline CDR1 and CDR2: SQVTM and ANQGSEA. V was trimmed by 0 bases and J by 0 bases, leaving 15 bases between them. CDR3 size: 17 residues. This chain's CDR3 is CSVEDDGQGSSYNEQFF. The CDR3 DNA reads as TGCAGCGTTGAAGATGATGGGCAGGGGAGCTCCTACAATGAGCAGTTCTTC.

This chain connects TRBV5-1 to TRBJ2-3; D not resolved. CDR3 length: 11 amino acids. Looked up from germline, CDR1 is SGHRS and CDR2 is YFSETQ. V was shortened by 0 bases and J by 5 bases, with 1 base between the two germline ends. CDR3 coding DNA: TGCGCCAGCAGCTTGGAAGATACGCAGTATTTT. Amino acid sequence: CASSLEDTQYF. Complete variable domain (other parts from reference TRBV5-1 and TRBJ2-3): KAGVTQTPRYLIKTRGQQVTLSCSPISGHRSVSWYQQTPGQGLQFLFEYFSETQRNKGNFPGRFSGRQFSNSRSEMNVSTLELGDSALYLCASSLEDTQYFGPGTRLTVL.

The rearrangement links TRBV9 to TRBJ2-3; D uncertain. The CDR3 is 13 residues long. Per the germline V gene, CDR1 is SGDLS and CDR2 is YYNGEE. V lost 4 bases to trimming and J lost 6 bases, with 12 bases between them. The CDR3 coding sequence is TGTGCCAGCAGCCCTCCCCGCGTGGATACGCAGTATTTT. This codes for CASSPPRVDTQYF.

The genes are TRBV30 and TRBJ1-1; D not certain. V lost 0 bases and J lost 10, with 15 bases in between. Germline assignment: CDR1 GTSNPN and CDR2 SVGIG (reference sequence). This CDR3 has 13 amino acids. CDR3 in DNA: TGTGCCTGGAGTGTCTCCTCCCATTCGGGAGCTTTCTTT. Its translation: CAWSVSSHSGAFF. The full variable domain, its missing parts supplied by reference TRBV30 and TRBJ1-1, is SQTIHQWPATLVQPVGSPLSLECTVEGTSNPNLYWYRQAAGRGLQLLFYSVGIGQISSEVPQNLSASRPQDRQFILSSKKLLLSDSGFYLCAWSVSSHSGAFFGQGTRLTVV.

This chain links TRBV29-1 with TRBJ1-1, with unresolved D. From germline, CDR1 is SQVTM and CDR2 ANQGSEA. This CDR3 comprises 14 residues. The V end lost 0 bases, the J end lost 2 bases, and 10 bases lay between the germline ends. The CDR3, as DNA: TGCAGCGTTGAAGATCTTGGGTTAAACACTGAAGCTTTCTTT. Translation: CSVEDLGLNTEAFF.